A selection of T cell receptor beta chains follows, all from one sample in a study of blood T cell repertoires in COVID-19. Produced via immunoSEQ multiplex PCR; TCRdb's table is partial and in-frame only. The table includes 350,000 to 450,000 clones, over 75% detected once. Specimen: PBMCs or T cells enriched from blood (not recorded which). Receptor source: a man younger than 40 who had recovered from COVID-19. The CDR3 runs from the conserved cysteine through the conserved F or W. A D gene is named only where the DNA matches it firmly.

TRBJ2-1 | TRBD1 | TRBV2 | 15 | CASKTGTDSYNEQFF | TGTGCCAGCAAAACGGGGACAGACTCCTACAATGAGCAGTTCTTC
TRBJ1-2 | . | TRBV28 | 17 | CASSFSSSAGPNYGYTF | TGTGCCAGCAGTTTTTCGTCTTCGGCAGGCCCTAACTATGGCTACACCTTC
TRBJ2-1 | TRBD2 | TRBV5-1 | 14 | CASSLRRGDNEQFF | TGCGCCAGCAGCTTGAGGCGGGGGGACAATGAGCAGTTCTTC
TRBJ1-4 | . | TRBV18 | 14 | CASSPRATNEKLFF | TGTGCCAGCTCACCGCGGGCAACTAATGAAAAACTGTTTTTT
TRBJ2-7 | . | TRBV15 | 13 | CATSRTREHEQYF | TGTGCCACCAGCAGGACTAGAGAGCACGAGCAGTACTTC
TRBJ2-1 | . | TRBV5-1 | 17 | CASSLLGSSSRYNEQFF | TGCGCCAGCAGCTTGTTAGGGAGCTCGAGCAGGTACAATGAGCAGTTCTTC
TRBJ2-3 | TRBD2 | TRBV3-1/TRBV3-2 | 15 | CASSQDASGRQPHTF | TGTGCCAGCAGCCAAGATGCCAGCGGGAGGCAGCCGCACACTTTT
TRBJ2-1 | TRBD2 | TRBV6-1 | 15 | CASSDSGRARNEQFF | TGTGCCAGCAGTGATAGCGGGAGGGCCCGGAACGAGCAGTTCTTC
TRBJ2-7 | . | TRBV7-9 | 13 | CASSLDRKHEQYF | TGTGCCAGCAGCTTAGACCGCAAGCACGAGCAGTACTTC
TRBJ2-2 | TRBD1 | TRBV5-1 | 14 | CASSPGQGAGELFF | TGCGCCAGCAGCCCCGGACAGGGGGCCGGGGAGCTGTTTTTT
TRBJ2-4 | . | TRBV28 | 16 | CASSRRAISTKNIQYF | TGTGCCAGCAGCAGGCGGGCCATTTCTACCAAAAACATTCAGTACTTC